This record concerns one T cell receptor (beta chain) sequence. Its matching antigen is unknown. The germline gives CDR1 SGHVS, CDR2 FQNEAQ. This CDR3 comprises 15 residues. V was clipped by 1 base and J by 6 bases, with 12 bases between them. The patients, who ranged from 18 to 65 in age, presented with newly diagnosed hyperthyroidism lasting under 2 months. PBMCs were sourced from 9 to 10 ml fresh peripheral blood. Researchers took RNA transcripts and amplified the TCR beta CDR3 regions from them. First-round RT-PCR with HTBI primers amplified the TCR CDR3 region. TCRdb re-derived calls from the multiplex PCR reads in MiXCR, one entry per CDR3 protein. This sample yields over 200,000 distinct CDR3 sequences, of which about 14% are seen a single time; 10% to 15% belongs to the top ten. These data come from a study of T cells in Graves' hyperthyroidism and ophthalmopathy. Study-level points and caveats: Blood held most thyroid clonotypes expanded above 0.001 frequency.

The sample was blood. The chain employs TRBV7-8 and TRBJ2-2; D is undetermined. The TCR sequence derives from a woman between 40 and 55 years old with Graves' hyperthyroidism that later progressed to Graves' ophthalmopathy. The CDR3 coding sequence is TGTGCCAGCAGCTTAGGGGCAGTTAACGCCGGGGAGCTGTTTTTT. This codes for CASSLGAVNAGELFF. The whole variable domain, filled in from reference TRBV7-8 and TRBJ2-2, reads GAGVSQSPRYKVAKRGQDVALRCDPISGHVSLFWYQQALGQGPEFLTYFQNEAQLDKSGLPSDRFFAERPEGSVSTLKIQRTQQEDSAVYLCASSLGAVNAGELFFGEGSRLTVL.